Presented here are 8 T cell receptor beta chains from one specimen sequenced in a study of T cell changes during pregnancy in multiple sclerosis. The protocol was immunoSEQ multiplex PCR, while the TCRdb copy is restricted to in-frame clones and leaves out a portion. The repertoire has tens of thousands of clones, roughly 94% of them found once; the top ten carry around 0.6%. Sequencing used peripheral blood, obtained in the third trimester of pregnancy. Receptors originate from a female donor with multiple sclerosis, enrolled in a pregnancy study.

This clone was counted between two and nine times. This chain connects TRBV11-2 to TRBJ2-3; 7 bases are a match to TRBD1. The CDR3 is made up of 15 amino acids. With 1 base clipped from V and 2 bases from J, the junction kept 3 bases outside the gene matches. The V gene's germline CDR1 is SGHAT and CDR2 FQNNGV. CDR3 sequence reads: CASSLGTGDTDTQYF. CDR3 coding DNA: TGTGCCAGCAGCTTAGGGACAGGAGACACAGATACGCAGTATTTT.

J is TRBJ1-1 and V is TRBV2; a weak D match, TRBD1 (5 bases). The germline V gene encodes CDR1 SNHLY and CDR2 FYNNEI. The CDR3 covers 16 residues. Trimming took off 0 bases at V and 1 base at J, with 12 bases between the two ends. The CDR3 is CASSEALVGANTEAFF. As DNA, the CDR3 is TGTGCCAGCAGTGAAGCGCTTGTAGGGGCGAACACTGAAGCTTTCTTT. The full variable domain, rest sourced from reference TRBV2 and TRBJ1-1, is EPEVTQTPSHQVTQMGQEVILRCVPISNHLYFYWYRQILGQKVEFLVSFYNNEISEKSEIFDDQFSVERPDGSNFTLKIRSTKLEDSAMYFCASSEALVGANTEAFFGQGTRLTVV.

The V call is TRBV7-9, the J call TRBJ1-5, with D tentatively TRBD1 (6 bases). The V gene's germline CDR1 is SEHNR and CDR2 FQNEAQ (reference sequence). V lost 2 bases, J lost 3 bases, and 17 bases lay in between. The CDR3 is 17 residues long. In DNA form, the CDR3 reads TGTGCCAGCAGCTTATATTCTGGCGGGGGGCACAATCAGCCCCAGCATTTT. This encodes CASSLYSGGGHNQPQHF.

The chain joins TRBV19 to TRBJ1-5, with D tentatively TRBD1 (6 bases). CDR1 and CDR2 (germline): LNHDA, SQIVND (reference sequence). The CDR3 is 15 amino acids. V was cut by 7 bases and J by 7 bases, with 20 bases left in between. The CDR3 sequence: CASKRGGGVGQPQHF. Here the CDR3 DNA reads TGTGCCAGTAAAAGGGGAGGGGGGGTCGGGCAGCCCCAGCATTTT.

The chain employs TRBV14 and TRBJ2-1, with 9 bases identical to TRBD1. Germline CDR1 reads SGHDN; CDR2 reads FVKESK. V shed 4 bases, J shed 8 bases, and the junction held 6 bases outside the gene matches. This CDR3 contains 14 residues. CDR3: CASSPTGGDDEQFF. CDR3 sequence (DNA): TGTGCCAGCAGCCCGACAGGGGGTGACGATGAGCAGTTCTTC. Complete variable domain (other parts from reference TRBV14 and TRBJ2-1): EAGVTQFPSHSVIEKGQTVTLRCDPISGHDNLYWYRRVMGKEIKFLLHFVKESKQDESGMPNNRFLAERTGGTYSTLKVQPAELEDSGVYFCASSPTGGDDEQFFGPGTRLTVL.

The rearrangement uses TRBV28 and TRBJ1-5, with D unclear. The CDR3 covers 12 residues. The germline V gene has CDR1 MDHEN and CDR2 SYDVKM. Trimming shortened V by 5 bases and J by 3 bases, and 5 bases separated the two germline ends. CDR3 sequence (DNA): TGTGCCAGCAGTCCCATCAATCAGCCCCAGCATTTT. Protein sequence: CASSPINQPQHF. The whole variable domain, remainder taken from reference TRBV28 and TRBJ1-5, is DVKVTQSSRYLVKRTGEKVFLECVQDMDHENMFWYRQDPGLGLRLIYFSYDVKMKEKGDIPEGYSVSREKKERFSLILESASTNQTSMYLCASSPINQPQHFGDGTRLSIL.

The V call is TRBV5-1, the J call TRBJ2-3, with 7 bases that match TRBD2. V lost 2 bases and J lost 4; bases outside the gene matches: 10. The germline CDR1 and CDR2 sequences are SGHRS and YFSETQ. CDR3 size: 16 residues. CDR3 sequence: CASSFTISGAPDTQYF. In DNA form, the CDR3 reads TGCGCCAGCAGCTTCACAATCAGCGGGGCGCCAGATACGCAGTATTTT.

The chain has TRBV19 and TRBJ1-2; no definite D call. Germline assignment: CDR1 LNHDA and CDR2 SQIVND (reference sequence). The V end lost 3 bases, the J end lost 0 bases, and 8 bases lay between the germline ends. The CDR3 loop spans 14 amino acids. CDR3 sequence (DNA): TGTGCCAGTAGTATTCCCCCGGCTAACTATGGCTACACCTTC. This codes for CASSIPPANYGYTF. The whole variable domain, filled in from reference TRBV19 and TRBJ1-2, reads DGGITQSPKYLFRKEGQNVTLSCEQNLNHDAMYWYRQDPGQGLRLIYYSQIVNDFQKGDIAEGYSVSREKKESFPLTVTSAQKNPTAFYLCASSIPPANYGYTFGSGTRLTVV.